A single sample is the source of the 6 T cell receptor beta chains below, sequenced in a study of regulatory T cells in long-lasting Graves disease. The sample's time point: newly diagnosed GD, antithyroid drugs for less than 3 months. PBMC-derived RNA was used for the TCR library. Arm-PCR of CDR3 regions and iRepertoire HTBI primers were the basis on which TCR beta libraries were built. Using its own MiXCR run on the multiplex PCR reads, TCRdb lists one record per CDR3 protein. This sample carries fewer than 500,000 distinct CDR3 sequences, roughly 15% of them seen once, and the ten largest clones take roughly an eighth. These sequences were also reported in another study, on T cells in Graves' hyperthyroidism and ophthalmopathy.

The material sequenced was peripheral blood mononuclear cells (PBMCs), taken at new diagnosis, from a patient treated with antithyroid drugs. These receptors originate from a man between 35 and 55 years old with Graves disease.

This clonotype was counted at least ten times. The J gene is TRBJ2-5, the V gene TRBV7-3; no reliable D call. CDR1 is SGHTA, CDR2 FQGTGA, per germline. Trimming shortened V by 5 bases and J by 1 base, and 8 bases separated the two germline ends. The CDR3 is 13 residues long. This CDR3 is CASSRRPQETQYF. CDR3 DNA sequence: TGTGCCAGCAGCCGAAGGCCCCAAGAGACCCAGTACTTC. The full variable domain, with the rest looked up from reference TRBV7-3 and TRBJ2-5, is GAGVSQTPSNKVTEKGKYVELRCDPISGHTALYWYRQSLGQGPEFLIYFQGTGAADDSGLPNDRFFAVRPEGSVSTLKIQRTERGDSAVYLCASSRRPQETQYFGPGTRLLVL.

In this sample, this clonotype turned up many times. The V and J genes are TRBV12-3 or TRBV12-4 and TRBJ2-5, with D perhaps being TRBD1 or TRBD2 (5 bases each). The CDR3 loop spans 14 amino acids. V was pared by 1 base and J by 5 bases, with 11 bases between. This CDR3 is CASSLGDAGETQYF. CDR3 in DNA: TGTGCCAGCAGTTTAGGGGACGCTGGGGAGACCCAGTACTTC.

The rearrangement uses TRBV15 and TRBJ1-2; tentatively, D is TRBD1 (6 bases). Germline CDR1 and CDR2: LNHNV and YYDKDF (reference sequence). With 0 bases removed from V and 2 bases from J, the gap between germline ends came to 10 bases. The CDR3 covers 15 residues. The CDR3 region has the DNA TGTGCCACCAGCAGAGAATGGGGACAAAACTATGGCTACACCTTC. This codes for CATSREWGQNYGYTF.

This clonotype was found many times. V gene TRBV20-1 combines with J gene TRBJ2-7, with 7 bases that match TRBD1. The CDR3 sequence is 13 residues long. The V and J ends lost 5 bases and 3 bases, in that order; junction bases with no gene match: 7. Per germline, CDR1 DFQATT and CDR2 SNEGSKA (reference sequence). This chain's CDR3 is CSALLTGIYEQYF. The CDR3 DNA is TGCAGTGCTCTTCTGACAGGGATCTACGAGCAGTACTTC.

In this sample, this clonotype turned up many times. This sequence joins TRBV13 and TRBJ2-2; D may be TRBD1 (6 bases). The germline CDR1 and CDR2 sequences are PRHDT and FYEKMQ (reference sequence). V shed 0 bases and J shed 6 bases, with 14 bases lying between them. CDR3 length: 16 amino acids. The CDR3 protein is CASSLGPGQLSGELFF. CDR3 coding DNA: TGTGCCAGCAGCTTAGGACCGGGACAACTCTCCGGGGAGCTGTTTTTT.

In its sample, this clonotype was seen many times. The rearrangement links TRBV7-9 to TRBJ2-1, with D tentatively TRBD2 (5 bases). The CDR3 totals 11 residues. Trimming left V 7 bases short and J 8 bases short, with 9 bases between. Germline V gene data show CDR1 as SEHNR and CDR2 as FQNEAQ (reference sequence). CDR3: CASKTRDEQFF. As DNA, the CDR3 is TGTGCCAGCAAAACTAGAGATGAGCAGTTCTTC.